A selection of T cell receptor beta chains follows, all from one sample in a study of blood T cell repertoires in COVID-19. The assay was immunoSEQ multiplex PCR, and TCRdb's table has in-frame clones only and misses some. The sample lists 150,000 or so clones, approximately 90% occurring once. The sequenced material came from peripheral blood. These receptors all stem from a young man with COVID-19, enrolled during active disease. Both conserved end residues are part of each CDR3. A D gene is named only where the DNA matches it firmly. Clone size, where shown, is once, few, many, or a class for clones that have expanded.

j_call,d_call,v_call,clone_size,cdr3_aa,cdr3_nt
TRBJ2-7,TRBD2,TRBV13,once,CASSSGTSGPTIF,TGTGCCAGCAGCTCCGGGACTAGCGGCCCAACTATTTTC
TRBJ1-1,.,TRBV12-3/TRBV12-4,few,CASRIRENTEAFF,TGTGCCAGCAGGATTAGAGAAAACACTGAAGCTTTCTTT
TRBJ1-3,.,TRBV28,.,CASSGGLSGNTIYF,TGTGCCAGCAGCGGAGGCCTCTCTGGAAACACCATATATTTT
TRBJ1-1,TRBD1,TRBV18,.,CASSAGTGGREAFF,TGTGCCAGCTCAGCCGGGACAGGGGGTCGGGAAGCTTTCTTT
TRBJ2-1,TRBD2,TRBV24-1,.,CATSDSTTSGGNEQFF,TGTGCCACCAGTGATTCCACGACTAGCGGAGGGAATGAGCAGTTCTTC
TRBJ1-1,TRBD1,TRBV18,.,CASSPSGGNTEAFF,TGTGCCAGCTCACCATCAGGGGGAAACACTGAAGCTTTCTTT
TRBJ2-1,.,TRBV9,.,CASSVGGTEQFF,TGTGCCAGCAGCGTAGGAGGAACGGAGCAGTTCTTC
TRBJ1-2,TRBD1,TRBV5-6,few,CASSKRQGALYLYGYTF,TGTGCCAGCAGCAAACGACAGGGAGCCCTTTATCTCTATGGCTACACCTTC
TRBJ2-4,.,TRBV6-2/TRBV6-3,.,CASSYTSSGLSKNIQYF,TGTGCCAGCAGTTACACATCGTCGGGTCTATCCAAAAACATTCAGTACTTC
TRBJ2-3,TRBD1,TRBV24-1,.,CATSDPSGGPTDTQYF,TGTGCCACCAGTGATCCCTCAGGGGGCCCGACAGATACGCAGTATTTT
TRBJ2-3,TRBD1,TRBV5-8,.,CASSSGQGDRDTQYF,TGTGCCAGCAGCTCGGGACAGGGGGACAGAGATACGCAGTATTTT
TRBJ2-6,.,TRBV27,.,CASRGTSSGANVLTF,TGTGCCAGCAGGGGAACTAGCTCTGGGGCCAACGTCCTGACTTTC
TRBJ2-5,TRBD2,TRBV14,.,CASSQDGVRPSGAQETQYF,TGTGCCAGCAGCCAAGATGGGGTGAGGCCTAGCGGGGCACAAGAGACCCAGTACTTC
TRBJ1-6,TRBD1,TRBV11-2,.,CASSLTGQAYNSPLHF,TGTGCCAGCAGCCTTACGGGACAGGCTTATAATTCACCCCTCCACTTT
TRBJ2-1,.,TRBV21-1,.,CASSKGRTSGRSNEQFF,TGTGCCAGCAGCAAAGGGCGAACTAGCGGGAGATCAAATGAGCAGTTCTTC
TRBJ2-5,.,TRBV6-2/TRBV6-3,.,CASSYGRGTQYF,TGTGCCAGCAGTTACGGGCGGGGGACCCAGTACTTC
TRBJ1-3,.,TRBV19,.,CASSKGQAYSGNTIYF,TGTGCCAGTAGTAAGGGGCAGGCGTACTCTGGAAACACCATATATTTT
TRBJ2-3,TRBD2,TRBV7-2,.,CASSFILTSGSTDTQYF,TGTGCCAGCAGCTTTATCCTGACTAGCGGGAGCACAGATACGCAGTATTTT
TRBJ2-7,.,TRBV6-5,.,CASSRSGTPGYEQYF,TGTGCCAGCAGTAGATCCGGGACACCGGGCTACGAGCAGTACTTC
TRBJ1-2,TRBD1,TRBV6-5,.,CASSQAGTAYGYTF,TGTGCCAGCAGTCAGGCAGGGACAGCCTATGGCTACACCTTC
TRBJ2-1,.,TRBV21-1,.,CHRGPFSYNEQFF,TGTCACAGGGGGCCTTTCTCCTACAATGAGCAGTTCTTC
TRBJ1-6,TRBD1,TRBV28,.,CASRKMGQGRDNSPLHF,TGTGCCAGCAGAAAAATGGGACAGGGGCGAGATAATTCACCCCTCCACTTT
TRBJ2-2,.,TRBV27,.,CASTYRGGTNTGELFF,TGTGCCAGCACCTACCGCGGTGGCACGAACACCGGGGAGCTGTTTTTT